The sequence of this T cell receptor beta chain was determined in a study of OX40 agonist ivuxolimab in advanced cancers. Study results and limitations: Part of the nonresponder group also had normalized T-cell clonal expansion that was low.

The table lists this clone with a few counts. The antigen is undetermined. Sequencing was performed with immunoSEQ multiplex PCR; in TCRdb, only in-frame clones are kept and a portion is missing. The profile covers approximately 13,000 clones, with 76% appearing a single time and approximately 15% taken by the ten largest. The receptor was derived from an adult with an advanced solid tumor such as melanoma, head and neck, liver or kidney cancer. This specimen consisted of CD4+ or CD8+ T cells sorted from blood, obtained in a trial of the OX40 agonist ivuxolimab.

The CDR3 loop reads CASKRGSNTEAFF. DNA of the CDR3: TGTGCCAGTAAGCGGGGGAGTAACACTGAAGCTTTCTTT. The genes are TRBV19 and TRBJ1-1, with D perhaps matching TRBD1 (5 bases). There are 13 residues in the CDR3. Trimming cost V 7 bases and J 2 bases, with 11 bases left between them. Germline values: CDR1 LNHDA, CDR2 SQIVND (reference sequence).